A single count supports the clone carrying this TCR beta chain. These data belong to a study of shared clonotypes between healthy human individuals. The V gene lost 5 bases and the J gene lost 6 bases, with 14 bases spanning the gap. CDR3 length: 14 residues. Germline CDR1 is MNHEY and CDR2 is SMNVEV (reference sequence). The assay used deep level. Template for every sorted-subset replicate PCR totaled around 210 ng DNA, 25,000 to 35,000 T cell genomes. Generated by immunoSEQ multiplex PCR, the TCRdb table keeps only in-frame clones and is missing some. This table holds millions of clones, 85% to 95% found once.

The chain combines TRBV27 with TRBJ1-5; D might be TRBD1 (6 bases). Sequenced: naive CD4+ T cells sorted from blood. Subset defined: CD45RA+ positively selected. This clonotype was sampled from a man aged 18 to 30 in good health. CDR3 protein: CASSPGVVGQPQHF. CDR3 nucleotides: TGTGCCAGCAGTCCAGGGGTAGTAGGTCAGCCCCAGCATTTT.